The rows below give T cell receptor beta chains drawn from one sample of a study of shared clonotypes between healthy human individuals. Measured with immunoSEQ multiplex PCR; TCRdb has only the in-frame clones, and not every one. The table lists around 1,900,000 clones, around 95% of them singletons, with 1.5% to 2% in the top ten. The sample taken for sequencing was naive CD8+ T cells from PBMCs. Receptor source: a man in his late teens or twenties in good health. Some clones in this sample may be carry-over from other donors' samples. CDR3s include the opening cysteine and the closing phenylalanine or tryptophan. D genes are given only for firm matches. Where a row states a size, it is once, few, many or the class of an expanded clone; other rows omit it.

v_gene	d_gene	j_gene	abundance	CDR3aa	CDR3nt
TRBV7-9	-	TRBJ1-2	-	CASSSLTGSNYGYTF	TGTGCCAGCAGCTCCCTGACGGGTTCTAACTATGGCTACACCTTC
TRBV19	-	TRBJ1-4	-	CASSMGEAYEKLFF	TGTGCCAGTAGTATGGGGGAGGCATATGAAAAACTGTTTTTT
TRBV5-1	TRBD2	TRBJ2-7	-	CASSLGGTSGPTYEQYF	TGCGCCAGCAGCCTCGGAGGGACTAGCGGGCCCACCTACGAGCAGTACTTC
TRBV2	TRBD1	TRBJ2-7	-	CASYRGPGNEQYF	TGTGCCAGCTACAGGGGGCCAGGGAACGAGCAGTACTTC
TRBV29-1	TRBD2	TRBJ2-7	-	CSVVSGNYEQYF	TGCAGCGTTGTTAGCGGGAACTACGAGCAGTACTTC
TRBV6-1	-	TRBJ1-2	few	CASSEGVTGANYGYTF	TGTGCCAGCAGTGAAGGGGTGACAGGCGCTAACTATGGCTACACCTTC
TRBV6-6	-	TRBJ2-6	-	CASSYSTELVLTF	TGTGCCAGCAGTTACTCGACGGAGCTAGTCCTGACTTTC
TRBV7-9	TRBD2	TRBJ2-5	-	CASSPGTSGQETQYF	TGTGCCAGCAGCCCCGGGACTAGCGGCCAAGAGACCCAGTACTTC
TRBV7-6	TRBD2	TRBJ2-3	once	CASSPTSGYSTDTQYF	TGTGCCAGCAGCCCGACTAGCGGATATAGCACAGATACGCAGTATTTT
TRBV27	TRBD1	TRBJ2-2	-	CASRPLRGPGELFF	TGTGCCAGCAGGCCCTTGAGGGGGCCCGGGGAGCTGTTTTTT
TRBV11-2	-	TRBJ2-1	-	CASSPRGSVEQFF	TGTGCCAGCAGTCCCCGGGGGAGCGTAGAGCAGTTCTTC
TRBV10-2	TRBD2	TRBJ2-1	-	CASRLAGDSNEQFF	TGCGCCAGCCGACTAGCGGGAGATTCAAATGAGCAGTTCTTC
TRBV7-9	-	TRBJ1-1	once	CASSPQMNTEAFF	TGTGCCAGCAGCCCCCAGATGAACACTGAAGCTTTCTTT
TRBV6-6	-	TRBJ1-1	once	CASSSRQEAFF	TGTGCCAGCTCAAGTAGGCAGGAAGCTTTCTTT
TRBV6-5	TRBD1	TRBJ2-7	-	CASSNPGQGYYEQYF	TGTGCCAGCAGTAATCCGGGACAGGGGTACTACGAGCAGTACTTC
TRBV30	-	TRBJ2-1	-	CAWSVLGGIGNEQFF	TGTGCCTGGAGTGTTCTTGGCGGGATTGGCAATGAGCAGTTCTTC
TRBV14	-	TRBJ2-7	-	CASSQRPRSYEQYF	TGTGCCAGCAGCCAAAGGCCTCGAAGCTACGAGCAGTACTTC
TRBV4-1	TRBD2	TRBJ2-3	-	CASSQDAPGTSGTDTQYF	TGCGCCAGCAGCCAAGATGCCCCCGGGACTAGCGGCACAGATACGCAGTATTTT
TRBV29-1	-	TRBJ1-2	-	CSIREASGYTF	TGCAGCATCCGGGAAGCGAGCGGCTACACCTTC
TRBV15	TRBD1	TRBJ2-3	once	CATSSAGGIGDTQYF	TGTGCCACCAGCAGTGCAGGGGGTATTGGAGATACGCAGTATTTT
TRBV29-1	-	TRBJ2-3	-	CSALTDSTDTQYF	TGCAGCGCCCTGACAGATAGCACAGATACGCAGTATTTT
TRBV5-1	-	TRBJ2-3	-	CASSLASHVHTDTQYF	TGCGCCAGCAGCTTGGCGTCCCATGTGCACACAGATACGCAGTATTTT
TRBV29-1	-	TRBJ2-2	-	CSVEWTAATGELFF	TGCAGCGTTGAATGGACAGCCGCCACCGGGGAGCTGTTTTTT
TRBV10-3	-	TRBJ1-2	-	CAISESGRGGYGYTF	TGTGCCATCAGTGAGTCGGGGAGGGGTGGCTATGGCTACACCTTC
TRBV7-6	-	TRBJ2-7	-	CASGPAGTVYEQYF	TGTGCCAGCGGACCGGCGGGGACGGTCTACGAGCAGTACTTC
TRBV19	-	TRBJ2-2	-	CASSKQVQSGELFF	TGTGCCAGTAGTAAGCAGGTGCAGTCCGGGGAGCTGTTTTTT
TRBV19	-	TRBJ1-5	once	CASSIGQIYSNQPQHF	TGTGCCAGTAGTATCGGCCAGATTTATAGCAATCAGCCCCAGCATTTT
TRBV27	TRBD2	TRBJ2-1	-	CASSLVLAAPHNEQFF	TGTGCCAGCAGTTTAGTCCTAGCGGCACCCCACAATGAGCAGTTCTTC
TRBV29-1	TRBD2	TRBJ2-4	-	CSVCKGLAGHYLAKNIQYF	TGCAGCGTTTGCAAGGGACTAGCGGGGCATTATCTAGCCAAAAACATTCAGTACTTC
TRBV7-9	TRBD1	TRBJ2-5	-	CASSQRQGAGETQYF	TGTGCCAGCAGTCAAAGACAGGGGGCGGGAGAGACCCAGTACTTC
TRBV27	-	TRBJ1-5	-	CASSPRDIGQPQHF	TGTGCCAGCAGTCCCCGGGACATCGGTCAGCCCCAGCATTTT
TRBV6-1	-	TRBJ1-5	few	CASSVPVDGRNQPQHF	TGTGCCAGCAGTGTCCCTGTAGATGGACGCAATCAGCCCCAGCATTTT
TRBV30	-	TRBJ2-2	-	CAWNRMNTGELFF	TGTGCCTGGAACAGGATGAACACCGGGGAGCTGTTTTTT
TRBV27	-	TRBJ1-2	-	CASNPQGGTNYGYTF	TGTGCCAGCAATCCCCAGGGAGGGACTAACTATGGCTACACCTTC
TRBV6-5	-	TRBJ2-7	-	CASSYHQEVYEQYF	TGTGCCAGCAGTTACCATCAAGAGGTTTACGAGCAGTACTTC
TRBV4-1	TRBD2	TRBJ2-3	-	CASSQDRGLADYTDTQYF	TGCGCCAGCAGCCAAGATCGAGGACTAGCGGATTACACAGATACGCAGTATTTT
TRBV2	-	TRBJ1-2	-	CASSAPGAMVPTNYGYTF	TGTGCCAGCAGTGCCCCGGGGGCCATGGTCCCAACAAACTATGGCTACACCTTC
TRBV10-2	-	TRBJ1-1	-	CASGHGRVDTEAFF	TGCGCCAGCGGCCACGGCAGGGTGGACACTGAAGCTTTCTTT
TRBV19	-	TRBJ2-7	-	CASNPRERTYEQYF	TGTGCCAGTAACCCACGGGAGCGAACCTACGAGCAGTACTTC
TRBV9	-	TRBJ2-3	-	CASSVASSFTDTQYF	TGTGCCAGCAGCGTAGCAAGCAGCTTTACCGATACGCAGTATTTT
TRBV9	-	TRBJ2-7	-	CASSPLGGTSLTYEQYF	TGTGCCAGCAGCCCGCTTGGAGGGACAAGTTTAACCTACGAGCAGTACTTC
TRBV6-4	-	TRBJ2-2	-	CASSAQTGWGQNTGELFF	TGTGCCAGCAGTGCCCAGACAGGCTGGGGCCAGAACACCGGGGAGCTGTTTTTT
TRBV4-1	-	TRBJ2-3	-	CASSRGVGTDTQYF	TGCGCCAGCAGCCGCGGAGTGGGCACAGATACGCAGTATTTT
TRBV2	-	TRBJ1-5	-	CASTGSIVQPQHF	TGTGCCAGCACTGGGAGTATAGTTCAGCCCCAGCATTTT
TRBV19	-	TRBJ2-1	-	CASSILGLTYNEQFF	TGTGCCAGTAGTATTCTTGGCCTTACCTACAATGAGCAGTTCTTC
TRBV7-3	TRBD2	TRBJ2-3	-	CASSWGGLYTDTQYF	TGTGCCAGCAGCTGGGGGGGTCTCTACACAGATACGCAGTATTTT
TRBV29-1	TRBD1	TRBJ2-2	-	CSAKKWGQGTGELFF	TGCAGCGCTAAAAAGTGGGGACAGGGGACCGGGGAGCTGTTTTTT
TRBV28	-	TRBJ2-7	-	CASSRLGHTEIPYEQYF	TGTGCCAGCAGTAGGCTTGGGCACACGGAGATCCCCTACGAGCAGTACTTC
TRBV4-1	TRBD2	TRBJ2-2	-	CASSQDPGLAGVGFRDTGELFF	TGCGCCAGCAGCCAAGACCCTGGACTAGCGGGAGTGGGTTTTCGTGACACCGGGGAGCTGTTTTTT